This T cell receptor (beta chain) emerged from a study of shared clonotypes between healthy human individuals. General study points: Larger estimated richness was generally seen in naive subsets than in memory subsets.

Profiling relied on immunoSEQ multiplex PCR, and the TCRdb table lists in-frame clones only, not all of them. This table holds some 2,000,000 clones, less than 95% found once. Naive CD8 populations comprised CD45RO-negative cells positively selected for CCR7, excluding terminally differentiated effector memory CD45RA+ cells. Turning to this clone: What it binds is unknown.

Sample: naive CD8+ T cells sorted from blood. The sequence came from a man aged 18-30 years in good health.

The CDR3 reads CASSEIGAGGEDDEQFF. The CDR3 DNA reads TGTGCCAGCAGTGAAATCGGGGCCGGGGGGGAGGACGATGAGCAGTTCTTC. The V and J genes are TRBV6-1 and TRBJ2-1, with 8 nucleotides matching TRBD2. Unmatched junction bases numbered 14, after V lost 2 bases and J lost 8 bases. Per the germline V gene, CDR1 is MNHNS and CDR2 is SASEGT. This CDR3 comprises 17 residues.